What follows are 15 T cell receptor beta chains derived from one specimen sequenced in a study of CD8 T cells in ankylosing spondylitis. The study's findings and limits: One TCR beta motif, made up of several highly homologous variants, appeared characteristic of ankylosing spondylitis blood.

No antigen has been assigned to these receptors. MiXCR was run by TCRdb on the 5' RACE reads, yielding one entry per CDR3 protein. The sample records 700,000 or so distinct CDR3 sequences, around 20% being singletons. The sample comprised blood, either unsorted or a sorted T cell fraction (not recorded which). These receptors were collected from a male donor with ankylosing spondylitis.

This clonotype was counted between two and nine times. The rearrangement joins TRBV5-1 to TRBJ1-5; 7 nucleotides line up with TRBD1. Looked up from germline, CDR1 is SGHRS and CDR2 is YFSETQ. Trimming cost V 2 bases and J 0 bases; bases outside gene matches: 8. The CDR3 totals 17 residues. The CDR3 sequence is CASSFLPTGASNQPQHF. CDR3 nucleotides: TGCGCCAGCAGCTTCCTCCCCACAGGGGCTAGCAATCAGCCCCAGCATTTT.

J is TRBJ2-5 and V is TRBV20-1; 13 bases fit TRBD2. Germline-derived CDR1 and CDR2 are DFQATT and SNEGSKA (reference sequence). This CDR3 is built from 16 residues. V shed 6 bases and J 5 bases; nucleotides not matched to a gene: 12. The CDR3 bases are TGCAGTGCCAAGAGAGCGGGGACTAGCGGGAAGGAGACCCAGTACTTC. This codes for CSAKRAGTSGKETQYF.

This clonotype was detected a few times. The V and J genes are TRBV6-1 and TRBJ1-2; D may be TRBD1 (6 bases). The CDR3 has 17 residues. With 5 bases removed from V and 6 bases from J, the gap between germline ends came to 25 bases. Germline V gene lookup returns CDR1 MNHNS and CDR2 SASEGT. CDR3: CASSSSLMQGTSDGYTF. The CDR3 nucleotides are TGTGCCAGCAGTAGCAGCTTGATGCAGGGGACATCTGATGGCTACACCTTC.

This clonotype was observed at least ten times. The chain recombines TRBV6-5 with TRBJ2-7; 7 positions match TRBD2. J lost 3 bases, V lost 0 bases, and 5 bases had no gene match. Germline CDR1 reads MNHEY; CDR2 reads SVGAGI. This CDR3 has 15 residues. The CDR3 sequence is CASSYSAGESYEQYF. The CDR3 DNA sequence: TGTGCCAGCAGTTACTCGGCGGGAGAAAGCTACGAGCAGTACTTC.

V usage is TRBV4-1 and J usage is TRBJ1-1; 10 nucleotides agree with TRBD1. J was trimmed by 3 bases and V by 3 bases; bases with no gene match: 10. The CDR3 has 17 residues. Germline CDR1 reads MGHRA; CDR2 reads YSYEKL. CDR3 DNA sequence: TGCGCCAGCAGCCAGATGACAGGGGGCGTGTTGGACACTGAAGCTTTCTTT. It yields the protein CASSQMTGGVLDTEAFF.

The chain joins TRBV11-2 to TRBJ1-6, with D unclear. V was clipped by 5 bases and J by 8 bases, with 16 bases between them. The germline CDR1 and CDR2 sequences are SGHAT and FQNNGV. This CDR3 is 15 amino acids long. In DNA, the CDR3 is TGTGCCAGCAGCCCAACGCCTGCACCAGATTCACCCCTCCACTTT. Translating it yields CASSPTPAPDSPLHF.

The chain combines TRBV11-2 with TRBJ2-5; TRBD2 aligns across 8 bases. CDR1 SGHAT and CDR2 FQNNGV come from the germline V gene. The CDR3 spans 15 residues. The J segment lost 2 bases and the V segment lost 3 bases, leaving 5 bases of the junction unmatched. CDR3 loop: CASSFLAGPQETQYF. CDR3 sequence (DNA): TGTGCCAGCAGCTTCTTAGCGGGACCTCAAGAGACCCAGTACTTC.

The CDR3 DNA is TGTGCCAGCAGCGCCAAGGGTACCGGTGAAGCTTTCTTT. This encodes CASSAKGTGEAFF. V gene TRBV11-2 combines with J gene TRBJ1-1, with D unclear. Germline-derived CDR1 and CDR2 are SGHAT and FQNNGV. V lost 5 bases and J 7 bases, leaving 14 bases between the germline ends. CDR3 length equals 13 residues.

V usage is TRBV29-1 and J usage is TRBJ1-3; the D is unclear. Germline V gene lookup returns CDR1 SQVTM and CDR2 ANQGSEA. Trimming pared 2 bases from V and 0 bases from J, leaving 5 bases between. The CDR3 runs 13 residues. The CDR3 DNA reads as TGCAGCGTTGAATTGCCCTCTGGAAACACCATATATTTT. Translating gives CSVELPSGNTIYF.

DNA of the CDR3: TGCGCCAGCAGCCGAACCGGGACAAAGAACACTGAAGCTTTCTTT. As protein: CASSRTGTKNTEAFF. The chain recombines TRBV4-3 with TRBJ1-1, with a possible D match to TRBD1 (6 bases). This CDR3 is 15 amino acids long. Trimming cost V 4 bases and J 1 base, with 13 bases left between them. Per germline, CDR1 LGHNA and CDR2 YSLEER.

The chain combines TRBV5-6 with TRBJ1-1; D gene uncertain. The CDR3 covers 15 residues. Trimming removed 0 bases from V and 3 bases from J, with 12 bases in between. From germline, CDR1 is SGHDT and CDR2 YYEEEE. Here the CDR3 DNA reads TGTGCCAGCAGCTTGGTCCCGGGCTCGGACACTGAAGCTTTCTTT. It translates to CASSLVPGSDTEAFF.

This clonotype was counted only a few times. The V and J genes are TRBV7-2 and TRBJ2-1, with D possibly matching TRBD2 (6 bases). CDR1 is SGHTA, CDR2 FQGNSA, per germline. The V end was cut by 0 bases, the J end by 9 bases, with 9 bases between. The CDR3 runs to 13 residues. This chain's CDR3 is CASSLALAFEQFF. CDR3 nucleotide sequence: TGTGCCAGCAGCTTAGCGCTAGCGTTTGAGCAGTTCTTC.

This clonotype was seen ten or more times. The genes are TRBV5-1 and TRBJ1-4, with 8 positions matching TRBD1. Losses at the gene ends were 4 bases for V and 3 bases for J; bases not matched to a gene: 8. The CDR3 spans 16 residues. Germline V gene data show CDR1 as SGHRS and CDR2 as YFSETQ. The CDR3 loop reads CASSPGGFWPNEKLFF. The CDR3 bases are TGCGCCAGCAGCCCAGGGGGCTTTTGGCCTAATGAAAAACTGTTTTTT.

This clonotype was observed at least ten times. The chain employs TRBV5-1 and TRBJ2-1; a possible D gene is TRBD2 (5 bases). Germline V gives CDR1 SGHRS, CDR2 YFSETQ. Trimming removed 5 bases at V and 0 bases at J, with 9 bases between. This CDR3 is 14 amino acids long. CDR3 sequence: CASRVSGSYNEQFF. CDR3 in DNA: TGCGCCAGCAGAGTGAGCGGCTCCTACAATGAGCAGTTCTTC.

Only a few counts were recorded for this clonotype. The CDR3 spells CASSPTMGGGYNEQFF. In nucleotides, the CDR3 is TGTGCCAGCAGTCCGACTATGGGCGGGGGATACAATGAGCAGTTCTTC. The V call is TRBV6-1, the J call TRBJ2-1; 7 bases agree with TRBD2. The V segment lost 5 bases and the J segment 4 bases; nucleotides outside the gene matches: 11. Per germline, CDR1 MNHNS and CDR2 SASEGT. The CDR3 covers 16 residues.